The text below deals with one T cell receptor beta chain. Its antigen is not identified. The sample is drawn from a study of T cell clonotyping in hematopoietic cell transplantation. This table comes from immunoSEQ multiplex PCR, and its TCRdb copy is limited to in-frame clones, with some not included. Of under 15,000 clones listed, about nine tenths are singletons. Per germline, CDR1 SGHAT and CDR2 FQNNGV. This CDR3 is 12 amino acids long. The germline V and J ends were trimmed by 5 bases and 10 bases, with 15 bases remaining between them. General study findings and limits: Broader posttransplant TCR repertoire diversity was predicted by graft donor and pretransplant recipient Inverse Simpson Index values. Recipient TCR diversity dropped after transplant; expanded clonotypes rose from day 30 to 180. Few recipient clonotypes overlapped donors; over 95% were de novo at given depth.

Sequences were obtained from peripheral blood mononuclear cells. This chain uses TRBV11-2 with TRBJ2-7; weak D call: TRBD1 (5 bases). This clonotype was obtained from a man under 40 in good health. Some clones in this sample may be carry-over from other donors' samples. This CDR3 reads CASSQTDRKQYF. CDR3 nucleotides: TGTGCCAGCAGCCAAACCGACAGAAAACAGTACTTC.